The present T cell receptor (beta chain) was sequenced within a study of blood T cell repertoires in COVID-19. How the authors handled the data: Counts of nucleated cells, estimated from reference gene primer amplification, were obtained. The protocol was immunoSEQ multiplex PCR, while the TCRdb copy is restricted to in-frame clones and leaves out a portion. D and trimming were read from the DNA, whereas the V and J calls and clone size are those reported in that table. Of about 240,000 clones in the sample, 70% to 90% were seen once. The Seattle patients joined while their infection was active and were tracked longitudinally afterward. V shed 3 bases and J shed 2 bases, with 11 bases lying between them. The CDR3 covers 15 residues. Germline V gene lookup returns CDR1 SGHNT and CDR2 YYREEE (reference sequence).

The clonotype comes from a man in his fifties or sixties with COVID-19, enrolled during active disease. What was sequenced was peripheral blood. The V and J genes are TRBV5-4 and TRBJ2-2; D might be TRBD2 (5 bases). CDR3 protein: CASSWGSANTGELFF. DNA for the CDR3: TGTGCCAGCAGCTGGGGTAGCGCTAACACCGGGGAGCTGTTTTTT. Full variable domain (outside the CDR3, taken from reference TRBV5-4 and TRBJ2-2): ETGVTQSPTHLIKTRGQQVTLRCSSQSGHNTVSWYQQALGQGPQFIFQYYREEENGRGNFPPRFSGLQFPNYSSELNVNALELDDSALYLCASSWGSANTGELFFGEGSRLTVL.